This T cell receptor (beta chain) was retrieved from a study of cytotoxic CD8 clonotypes in ibrutinib-treated CLL. Across the whole study: Complete response was seen in 2 patients and partial in some 25; about twelve progressed and 14 stayed remitted after a median roughly 70 months. Sequenced samples delivered averages of 255,043 productive templates and about 90,000 productive rearrangements. Whole-study results and caveats: Public clonotypes were uncommon and contracted or stayed stable on treatment. Researchers report that baseline clonality outpaced age-matched healthy donors and tracked circulating CD8+ T-cell counts.

Turning to this clone: Its matching antigen is unknown.

Profiling relied on immunoSEQ multiplex PCR, and the TCRdb table lists in-frame clones only, not all of them. This table holds roughly 76,000 clones, 80% found once. The clonotype comes from a human donor with chronic lymphocytic leukemia. The sample here was PBMCs, taken at disease progression, from a patient treated with ibrutinib.

CDR3 in DNA: TGTGCCAGCGGGTTCCAATACCTCATGAACACTGAAGCTTTCTTT. The encoded protein is CASGFQYLMNTEAFF. V gene TRBV5-6 combines with J gene TRBJ1-1; unclear D gene. The germline CDR1 and CDR2 sequences are SGHDT and YYEEEE. V lost 7 bases and J lost 0, with 16 bases in between. CDR3 length equals 15 residues.